The 23 T cell receptor beta chains in this list originate from one sample, sequenced in a study of memory CD4+ T cells and cytomegalovirus serostatus. The sort gate was single viable CD3+CD4+CD8-CD45RO+ cells for memory CD4+ T cells. TCRdb keeps only in-frame clones here, not all; method: immunoSEQ multiplex PCR. In the table there are approximately 45,000 clones, approximately 81% of which are singletons. Sequenced: memory CD4+ T cells from blood. The receptors derive from an adult in good health and CMV-seronegative.

The count of this clone is one. The CDR3 protein is CASSQGLNYGYTF. The CDR3 DNA is TGTGCCAGCAGTCAAGGGCTTAACTATGGCTACACCTTC. This rearrangement joins TRBV25-1 to TRBJ1-2; D remains ambiguous. There are 13 residues in the CDR3. The V gene's germline CDR1 is MGHDK and CDR2 SYGVNS. Trimming stripped 5 bases from V and 1 base from J, with 8 bases between.

This clone was counted a single time. CDR3 loop: CASSQVVGHTGELFF. The CDR3 DNA reads TGTGCCAGCAGCCAAGTCGTAGGGCACACCGGGGAGCTGTTTTTT. The rearrangement uses TRBV14 and TRBJ2-2; D gene unclear. The CDR3 spans 15 residues. Trimming stripped 1 base from V and 3 bases from J, with 9 bases between. Germline CDR1 is SGHDN and CDR2 is FVKESK.

The rearrangement uses TRBV6-5 and TRBJ1-5; no firm D call. The CDR3 consists of 14 residues. V gave up 6 bases and J gave up 5 bases, with 14 bases separating them. The germline V gene has CDR1 MNHEY and CDR2 SVGAGI. The chain's CDR3 is CASSPRGRDQPQHF. The CDR3 DNA reads TGTGCCAGCAGCCCCCGAGGGAGGGATCAGCCCCAGCATTTT.

J is TRBJ1-1 and V is TRBV29-1; 7 bases fit TRBD1. There are 14 residues in the CDR3. V gave up 6 bases and J gave up 1 base; unmatched junction bases: 8. Per germline, CDR1 SQVTM and CDR2 ANQGSEA. CDR3 coding DNA: TGCAGCGTAAAGGGACAGAGACAGAACACTGAAGCTTTCTTT. Translating it yields CSVKGQRQNTEAFF.

This rearrangement joins TRBV4-2 to TRBJ2-5; D may be TRBD1 or TRBD2 (7 bases each). Trimming stripped 2 bases from V and 0 bases from J, with 16 bases between. The CDR3 runs to 17 residues. Germline CDR1 LGHNA, CDR2 YNFKEQ. CDR3 residues: CASSQIQGRGDQETQYF. As DNA, the CDR3 is TGTGCCAGCAGCCAAATACAGGGGAGGGGGGACCAAGAGACCCAGTACTTC.

Of note for this clone: The same CDR3 can be traced to other DNA sequences in this sample. This sequence joins TRBV30 and TRBJ1-2, with no clear D. The CDR3 sequence is 14 residues long. The germline CDR1 and CDR2 sequences are GTSNPN and SVGIG (reference sequence). Trimming left V 0 bases short and J 0 bases short, with 8 bases between. The CDR3 protein is CAWSVPPTNYGYTF. The CDR3 bases are TGTGCCTGGAGTGTACCCCCGACTAACTATGGCTACACCTTC.

The chain has TRBV11-2 and TRBJ2-1, with no clear D. CDR3 length equals 16 residues. CDR1 is SGHAT and CDR2 is FQNNGV in the germline V gene. V was trimmed by 5 bases and J by 6 bases, leaving 20 bases between them. DNA of the CDR3: TGTGCCAGCAGCCCCCCCGTCGGCGCCGGCGGCAATGAGCAGTTCTTC. Residues: CASSPPVGAGGNEQFF.

V usage is TRBV7-2 and J usage is TRBJ2-7; 8 positions match TRBD1. This CDR3 is 14 amino acids long. V was pared by 4 bases and J by 7 bases, with 9 bases of the junction left unmatched. Germline V gene data show CDR1 as SGHTA and CDR2 as FQGNSA. CDR3 nucleotides: TGTGCCAGCAGCTCCAGGACAGGGATGGGGGAGCAGTACTTC. Translating it yields CASSSRTGMGEQYF. Drawing the rest from reference TRBV7-2 and TRBJ2-7, the complete variable domain is GAGVSQSPSNKVTEKGKDVELRCDPISGHTALYWYRQSLGQGLEFLIYFQGNSAPDKSGLPSDRFSAERTGGSVSTLTIQRTQQEDSAVYLCASSSRTGMGEQYFGPGTRLTVT.

V usage is TRBV2 and J usage is TRBJ1-5; TRBD1 matches at 7 bases. Germline loops: CDR1 SNHLY, CDR2 FYNNEI. Trimming at V came to 10 bases and at J to 0 bases, leaving 3 bases not matched to a gene. The CDR3 contains 13 residues. The chain's CDR3 is CATRDSSNQPQHF. For the CDR3, the DNA is TGTGCCACCCGGGACAGTAGCAATCAGCCCCAGCATTTT.

The chain is built from TRBV19 and TRBJ1-1, with TRBD1 matching over 8 bases. Germline CDR1 reads LNHDA; CDR2 reads SQIVND (reference sequence). V lost 6 bases and J lost 3; bases outside the gene matches: 6. The CDR3 extends over 14 amino acids. The CDR3 DNA reads as TGTGCCAGTAGGAGGACAGGGACGGACACTGAAGCTTTCTTT. Protein product: CASRRTGTDTEAFF.

V usage is TRBV28 and J usage is TRBJ1-2; D is undetermined. Germline CDR1 and CDR2: MDHEN and SYDVKM. CDR3 size: 13 residues. V lost 7 bases to trimming and J lost 4 bases, with 13 bases between them. DNA for the CDR3: TGTGCCAGCACCTCCGATCGTAGCTATGGCTACACCTTC. It specifies CASTSDRSYGYTF.

This chain links TRBV19 with TRBJ1-1; D ambiguous. V lost 5 bases and J 5 bases, leaving 12 bases between the germline ends. Germline V gene data show CDR1 as LNHDA and CDR2 as SQIVND (reference sequence). The CDR3 spans 13 residues. The CDR3 loop reads CASSVSTRTEAFF. DNA of the CDR3: TGTGCCAGTAGTGTAAGCACGAGGACTGAAGCTTTCTTT.

The V and J genes are TRBV19 and TRBJ1-1, with D maybe TRBD1 (5 bases). Germline values: CDR1 LNHDA, CDR2 SQIVND (reference sequence). V gave up 4 bases and J gave up 7 bases, with 10 bases separating them. This CDR3 comprises 12 residues. In DNA, the CDR3 is TGTGCCAGTAGTACCCCTGGGGGTGAAGCTTTCTTT. Translated, it gives CASSTPGGEAFF.

The chain carries TRBV19 and TRBJ1-2; possible D gene TRBD1, 5 bases. This CDR3 spans 15 amino acids. Germline lookup yields CDR1 LNHDA and CDR2 SQIVND (reference sequence). Trimming left V 0 bases short and J 0 bases short, with 8 bases between. In DNA, the CDR3 is TGTGCCAGTAGTATAGAGGGGGGAGCTAACTATGGCTACACCTTC. As protein: CASSIEGGANYGYTF.

This clone was recorded once. The rearrangement joins TRBV19 to TRBJ2-2, with TRBD2 matching over 10 bases. The CDR3 has 15 residues. V trimming: 1 base; J trimming: 5 bases; junction bases outside the gene matches: 1. CDR1 and CDR2 (germline): LNHDA, SQIVND (reference sequence). CDR3 protein: CASSIALAGTGELFF. Written as DNA, the CDR3 is TGTGCCAGTAGTATAGCACTAGCGGGGACCGGGGAGCTGTTTTTT.

The V call is TRBV28, the J call TRBJ2-5, with D unresolved. Trimming cost V 3 bases and J 1 base, with 6 bases left between them. This CDR3 spans 13 amino acids. Germline lookup yields CDR1 MDHEN and CDR2 SYDVKM. CDR3 nucleotide sequence: TGTGCCAGCAGTTTCTTCAGCCAAGAGACCCAGTACTTC. Residues: CASSFFSQETQYF.

The rearrangement links TRBV13 to TRBJ2-1, with D unresolved. Germline V gene data show CDR1 as PRHDT and CDR2 as FYEKMQ (reference sequence). The V end was cut by 1 base, the J end by 1 base, with 5 bases between. The CDR3 sequence is 14 residues long. CDR3 in DNA: TGTGCCAGCAGCTTAGTTCAATCCTACAATGAGCAGTTCTTC. Translation: CASSLVQSYNEQFF.

The chain combines TRBV16 with TRBJ1-3; a possible D gene is TRBD1 (5 bases). This CDR3 has 15 residues. Looked up from germline, CDR1 is KGHSY and CDR2 is FQNENV. The ends were cut back, 0 bases at V and 4 bases at J, with 10 bases in the middle. The CDR3 DNA sequence: TGTGCCAGCAGCCAATCCTCAGGGATCGGAAACACCATATATTTT. Its protein product is CASSQSSGIGNTIYF.

CDR3 amino acids: CASSLDSASYEQYF. The CDR3 DNA follows: TGCGCCAGCAGCTTGGACAGTGCCTCCTACGAGCAGTACTTC. The chain combines TRBV5-1 with TRBJ2-5; D is unclear. Matching the DNA end better, TRBJ2-7 makes the J call doubtful. Germline V gives CDR1 SGHRS, CDR2 YFSETQ. The CDR3 is 14 amino acids.

This clone has a single count. The rearrangement joins TRBV4-1 to TRBJ2-2, with D unclear. The CDR3 has 15 amino acids. The V gene lost 0 bases and the J gene lost 3 bases, with 8 bases spanning the gap. CDR1 and CDR2 (germline): MGHRA, YSYEKL. CDR3: CASSQDGKDTGELFF. In DNA, the CDR3 is TGCGCCAGCAGCCAAGATGGGAAGGACACCGGGGAGCTGTTTTTT.

The chain joins TRBV11-3 to TRBJ2-3; 10 nucleotides line up with TRBD2. Germline values: CDR1 SGHNT, CDR2 YENEEA. The CDR3 contains 15 residues. V gave up 3 bases and J gave up 4 bases; unmatched junction bases: 4. The CDR3 loop reads CASSFASGSSDTQYF. The DNA for the CDR3 is TGTGCCAGCAGCTTCGCTAGCGGGAGCTCAGATACGCAGTATTTT.

This chain links TRBV6-1 with TRBJ1-5; D is ambiguous. The CDR3 has 14 amino acids. Germline assignment: CDR1 MNHNS and CDR2 SASEGT. V was cut by 7 bases and J by 0 bases, with 10 bases left in between. The CDR3 DNA sequence: TGTGCCAGCATCCTCATGGGTAGCAATCAGCCCCAGCATTTT. This encodes CASILMGSNQPQHF.

In this sample, this clone turned up a few times. V and J are TRBV2 and TRBJ1-3; no definite D call. The CDR3 contains 12 residues. CDR1 is SNHLY and CDR2 is FYNNEI in the germline V gene. Deletions cut 6 bases from V and 3 bases from J, with 6 bases between. The CDR3 sequence: CASRTFGNTIYF. The CDR3 bases are TGTGCCAGCAGGACCTTTGGAAACACCATATATTTT.